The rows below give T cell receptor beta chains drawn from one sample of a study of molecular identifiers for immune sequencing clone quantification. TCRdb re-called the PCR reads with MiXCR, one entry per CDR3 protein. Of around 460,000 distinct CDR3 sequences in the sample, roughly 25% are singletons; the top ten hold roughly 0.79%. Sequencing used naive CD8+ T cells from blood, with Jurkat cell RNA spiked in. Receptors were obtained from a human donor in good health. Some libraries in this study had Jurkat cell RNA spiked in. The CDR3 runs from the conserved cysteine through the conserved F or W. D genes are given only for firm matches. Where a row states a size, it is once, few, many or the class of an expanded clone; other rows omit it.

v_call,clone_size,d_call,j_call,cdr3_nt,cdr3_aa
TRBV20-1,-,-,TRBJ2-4,TGCAGTGCTAGAGTCGTCGGGGGAGCAACAAACATTCAGTACTTC,CSARVVGGATNIQYF
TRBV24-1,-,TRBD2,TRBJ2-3,TGTGCCACCAGTGGCACTAGGACTAGCTTGATCAGCACAGATACGCAGTATTTT,CATSGTRTSLISTDTQYF
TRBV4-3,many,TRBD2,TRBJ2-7,TGCGCCAGCAGCCAAGATTGGCGGGGGAACTACGAGCAGTACTTC,CASSQDWRGNYEQYF
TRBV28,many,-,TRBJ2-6,TGTGCCAGCAGGGCCCGGGGTCTGTATGCTGGGGCCAACGTCCTGACTTTC,CASRARGLYAGANVLTF
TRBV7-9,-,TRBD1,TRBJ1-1,TGTGCCAGCAGCCCAGGGACAGGGGGTGACGCTGAAGCTTTCTTT,CASSPGTGGDAEAFF
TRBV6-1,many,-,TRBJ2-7,TGTGCCAGCAGTGAAGCGTATGGGGCATACGAGCAGTACTTC,CASSEAYGAYEQYF
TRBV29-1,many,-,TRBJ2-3,TGCAGCGGTATTAACACAGATACGCAGTATTTT,CSGINTDTQYF
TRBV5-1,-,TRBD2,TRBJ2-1,TGCGCCAGCTCCCCCGGGACTAGCGGCTTGAATGAGCAGTTCTTC,CASSPGTSGLNEQFF
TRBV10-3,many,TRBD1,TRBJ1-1,TGTGCCATCAGCGCAACCAGGACAGGGACGAACACTGAAGCTTTCTTT,CAISATRTGTNTEAFF
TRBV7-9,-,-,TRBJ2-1,TGTGCCAGCAGCTCCCTCTCTTACACCAATGAGCAGTTCTTC,CASSSLSYTNEQFF
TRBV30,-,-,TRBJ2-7,TGTGCCTGGAGTGTTAGCAGGGCCTACGAGCAGTACTTC,CAWSVSRAYEQYF
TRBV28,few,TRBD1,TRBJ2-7,TGTGCCAGCAGTTTCGGGGACAGCCATATCTACGAGCAGTACTTC,CASSFGDSHIYEQYF
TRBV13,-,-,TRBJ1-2,TGTGCCAGCAGCTTTAGGACGTATGCTAACTATGGCTACACCTTC,CASSFRTYANYGYTF
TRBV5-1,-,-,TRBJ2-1,TGCGCCAGCGGCTTAAGCTACAATAAGCAGTTCTTC,CASGLSYNKQFF
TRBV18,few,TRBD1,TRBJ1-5,TGTGCCAGCTCGTCCATAAACGGGACAGGGGGCGCGTGGAGCAATCAGCCCCAGCATTTT,CASSSINGTGGAWSNQPQHF
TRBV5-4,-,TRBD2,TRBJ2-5,TGTGCCAGCAGCTTTGGGCTAGCGGGGCCTCAAGAGACCCAGTACTTC,CASSFGLAGPQETQYF
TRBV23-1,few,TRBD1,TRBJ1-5,TGCGCCAGCAGTCAATCGGAGACAGGGTTGGGCAATCAGCCCCAGCATTTT,CASSQSETGLGNQPQHF
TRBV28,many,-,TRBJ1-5,TGTGCCAGCAGTTTCTTTACTTCGGACAATCAGCCCCAGCATTTT,CASSFFTSDNQPQHF
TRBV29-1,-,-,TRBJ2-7,TGCAGCGTTGAAGATCAGGGCTACGAGCAGTACTTC,CSVEDQGYEQYF
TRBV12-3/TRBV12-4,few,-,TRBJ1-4,TGTGCCAGCAGTTTTCGGACGGCCGGTGAGGAACTGTTTTTT,CASSFRTAGEELFF
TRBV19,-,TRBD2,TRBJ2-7,TGTGCCAGTAGTACAAACGGACTAGCGGTGTACGAGCAGTACTTC,CASSTNGLAVYEQYF
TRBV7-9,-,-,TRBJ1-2,TGTGCCAGCAGCCCCCCCGGACAGAGAAGCTATGGCTACACCTTC,CASSPPGQRSYGYTF
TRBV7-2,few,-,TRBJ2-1,TGTGCCAGCAGCTACTATGGTCCCTACAATGAGCAGTTCTTC,CASSYYGPYNEQFF
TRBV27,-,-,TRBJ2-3,TGTGCCAGCAGTTTCTCCGGGCCCCCCACAGATACGCAGTATTTT,CASSFSGPPTDTQYF
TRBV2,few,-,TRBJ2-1,TGTGCCAGCAGTGACACGGACAGAGTCTACAATGAGCAGTTCTTC,CASSDTDRVYNEQFF
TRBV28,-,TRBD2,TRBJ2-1,TGTGCCAGCAGTTTAGGGGGGGGGACTAGTAGCGTCCATGAGCAGTTCTTC,CASSLGGGTSSVHEQFF
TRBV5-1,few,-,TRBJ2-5,TGCGCCAGCAGAGAAGAATGGGGGCAAGAGACCCAGTACTTC,CASREEWGQETQYF
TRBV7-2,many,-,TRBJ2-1,TGTGCCAGCAGCTTAGAAGGAGGAGCCCCCTACAATGAGCAGTTCTTC,CASSLEGGAPYNEQFF
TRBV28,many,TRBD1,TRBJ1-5,TGTGCCAGCAGTTTAGGTGGGCAGGGGGCAGGACAGCCCCAGCATTTT,CASSLGGQGAGQPQHF
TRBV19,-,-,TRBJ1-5,TGTGCCAGTAGTGTCATTGGGGGCAATCAGCCCCAGCATTTT,CASSVIGGNQPQHF
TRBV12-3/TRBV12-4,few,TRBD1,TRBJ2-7,TGTGCCAGCAGACCGGACAGGGAAGGATACGAGCAGTACTTC,CASRPDREGYEQYF
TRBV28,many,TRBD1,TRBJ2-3,TGTGCCAGCAGTTTATATACAGGGGTTAGCACAGATACGCAGTATTTT,CASSLYTGVSTDTQYF
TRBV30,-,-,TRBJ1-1,TGTGCCTGGAGTGTCGGGGACAACGAAGCTTTCTTT,CAWSVGDNEAFF